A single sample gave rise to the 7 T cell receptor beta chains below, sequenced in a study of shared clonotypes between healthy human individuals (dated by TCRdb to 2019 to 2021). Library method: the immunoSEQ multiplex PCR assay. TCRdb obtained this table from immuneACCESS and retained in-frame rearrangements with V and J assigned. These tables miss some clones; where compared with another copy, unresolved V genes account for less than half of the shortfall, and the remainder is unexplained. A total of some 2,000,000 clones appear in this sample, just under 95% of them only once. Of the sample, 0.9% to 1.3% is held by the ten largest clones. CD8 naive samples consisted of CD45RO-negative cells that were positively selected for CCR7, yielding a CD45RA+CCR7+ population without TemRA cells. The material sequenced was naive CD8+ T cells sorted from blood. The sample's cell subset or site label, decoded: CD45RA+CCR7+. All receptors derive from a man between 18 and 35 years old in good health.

CDR3 amino acids: CASSVGTSGGNEQFF. In DNA form, the CDR3 reads TGTGCCAGCAGCGTAGGGACTAGCGGGGGGAATGAGCAGTTCTTC. This rearrangement joins TRBV9 to TRBJ2-1; TRBD2 agrees at 14 bases. The CDR3 contains 15 residues. The J segment lost 7 bases and the V segment lost 0 bases, leaving 0 bases of the junction unmatched. CDR1 is SGDLS and CDR2 is YYNGEE in the germline V gene.

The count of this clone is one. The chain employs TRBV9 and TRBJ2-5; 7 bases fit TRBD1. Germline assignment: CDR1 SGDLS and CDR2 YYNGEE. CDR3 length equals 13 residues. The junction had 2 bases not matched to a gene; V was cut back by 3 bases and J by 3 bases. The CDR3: CASSGQGKETQYF. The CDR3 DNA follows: TGTGCCAGCAGCGGACAGGGCAAAGAGACCCAGTACTTC.

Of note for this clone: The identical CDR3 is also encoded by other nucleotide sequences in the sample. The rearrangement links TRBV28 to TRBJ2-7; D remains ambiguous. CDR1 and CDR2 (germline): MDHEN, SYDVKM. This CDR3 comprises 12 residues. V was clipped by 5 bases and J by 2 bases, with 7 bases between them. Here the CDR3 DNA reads TGTGCCAGCAGTCCTGACCCCTACGAGCAGTACTTC. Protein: CASSPDPYEQYF.

The CDR3 loop reads CASRSSGRVQETQYF. The CDR3 nucleotides read TGTGCCAGCCGTAGTAGCGGGAGGGTCCAAGAGACCCAGTACTTC. The rearrangement joins TRBV5-4 to TRBJ2-5, with 11 bases matching TRBD2. CDR1 is SGHNT, CDR2 YYREEE, per germline (reference sequence). CDR3 length equals 15 residues. V was pared by 7 bases and J by 1 base, with 6 bases of the junction left unmatched.

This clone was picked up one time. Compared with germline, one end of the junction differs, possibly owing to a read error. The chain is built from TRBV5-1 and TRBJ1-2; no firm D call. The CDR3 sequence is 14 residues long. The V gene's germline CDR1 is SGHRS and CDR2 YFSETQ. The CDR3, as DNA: TGCGCCAGCAGCTTGGGGCTGTCAGAGCGGAGCTTGGACTTC. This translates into CASSLGLSERSLDF.

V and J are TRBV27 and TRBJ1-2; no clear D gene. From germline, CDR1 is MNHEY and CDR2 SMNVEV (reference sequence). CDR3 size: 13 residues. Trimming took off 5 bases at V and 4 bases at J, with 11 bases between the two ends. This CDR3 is CASSPPDGYGYTF. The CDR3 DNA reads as TGTGCCAGCAGTCCACCGGACGGCTATGGCTACACCTTC.

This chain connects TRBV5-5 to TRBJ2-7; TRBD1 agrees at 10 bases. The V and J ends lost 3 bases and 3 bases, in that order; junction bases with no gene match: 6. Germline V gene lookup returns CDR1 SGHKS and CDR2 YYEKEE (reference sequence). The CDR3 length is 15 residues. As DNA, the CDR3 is TGTGCCAGCAGCTGGGGACAGGGGCCAATCTACGAGCAGTACTTC. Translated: CASSWGQGPIYEQYF.